This TCR beta chain is from a study of blood T cells in healthy people across ages. Primed by a sample-barcoded 5' primer and a J-beta primer mix, a second PCR proceeded for about 6 to 11 cycles. Via MiXCR, TCRdb re-called the 5' RACE reads, giving one row per CDR3 protein. This sample has 1.5 million or so distinct CDR3 sequences, with roughly 40% found just once. Germline loops: CDR1 SNHLY, CDR2 FYNNEI. The CDR3 spans 15 residues. Notes on this clonotype: Relative to the germline gene, one junction end is altered; a read error may explain this.

The sample consisted of blood. The sequence came from a woman aged 18-29 years in good health. The V gene is TRBV2, the J gene TRBJ2-5; D may be TRBD1 (5 bases). The J call may be faulty, since TRBJ2-7 better matches the DNA end. CDR3 sequence: CTSSEAEAGFYEQYF. Written as DNA, the CDR3 is TGTACCAGCAGTGAAGCCGAGGCAGGGTTTTACGAGCAGTACTTC.